This entry features one TCR beta chain sequence. Its matching antigen is unknown. 60 Vbeta and 13 Jbeta primers were used in PCR. The authors' processing: In a later analysis, around 10 million of approximately 86 million unique beta chains occurred in at least two donors. TCRdb keeps only in-frame clones here, not all; method: immunoSEQ multiplex PCR. V and J calls and clone size come straight from that table; D and trimming were deduced from the DNA. The sample includes 150,000 to 180,000 clones, approximately 80% of them seen just once. The data derive from a study of cytomegalovirus exposure and HLA in healthy donors. Study-level results: With later analysis, a missense DCLRE1C variant became linked to TCR beta V- and J-gene trimming. Donors belonging to an Asian-associated ancestry cluster reportedly showed fewer N-insertions in productive TCRs than the approximately 670-donor mean, according to what a later analysis found. Looking again later, the authors saw that most CMV-associated TCR beta chains seemed HLA-restricted.

Germline CDR1 and CDR2: KGHSH and LQKENI. V was shortened by 1 base and J by 8 bases, with 24 bases between the two germline ends. This CDR3 has 18 residues. This receptor was obtained from a man under 40 in good health and CMV-seropositive. Sequencing input: PBMCs. The rearrangement joins TRBV18 to TRBJ2-1, with D perhaps matching TRBD1 (6 bases). The CDR3 reads CASSPRTLFSQGIDEQFF. CDR3 DNA sequence: TGTGCCAGCTCACCACGAACGCTCTTCTCGCAGGGGATTGATGAGCAGTTCTTC.